What follows describes a single T cell receptor (beta chain). Germline values: CDR1 DFQATT, CDR2 SNEGSKA (reference sequence). V lost 6 bases, J lost 8 bases, and 10 bases lay in between. The CDR3 runs 10 residues. The sample comes from a study of blood T cell repertoires in COVID-19. Turning to the study itself: The study drew acute and convalescent COVID-19 samples from the United States, Italy and Spain.

The protocol was immunoSEQ multiplex PCR, while the TCRdb copy is restricted to in-frame clones and leaves out a portion. The sample has about 270,000 clones; roughly 86% are singletons. The V and J genes are TRBV20-1 and TRBJ1-1; the D is unclear. This TCR was recovered from a man aged 35-49 years with active or convalescent COVID-19. The source material was peripheral blood. In DNA form, the CDR3 reads TGCAGTGCCCCATTGACAGAAGCTTTCTTT. Protein product: CSAPLTEAFF.